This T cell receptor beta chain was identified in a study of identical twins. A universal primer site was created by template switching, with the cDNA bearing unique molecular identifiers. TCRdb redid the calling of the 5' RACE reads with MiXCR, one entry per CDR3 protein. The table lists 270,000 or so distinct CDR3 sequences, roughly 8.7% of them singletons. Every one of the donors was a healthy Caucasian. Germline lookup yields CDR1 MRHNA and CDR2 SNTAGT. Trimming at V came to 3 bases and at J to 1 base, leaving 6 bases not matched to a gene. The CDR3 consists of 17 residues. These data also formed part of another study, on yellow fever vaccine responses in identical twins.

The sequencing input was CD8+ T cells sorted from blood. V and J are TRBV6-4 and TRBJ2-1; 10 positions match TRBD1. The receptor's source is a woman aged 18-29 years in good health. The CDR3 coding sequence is TGTGCCAGCAGTGAATACGGACAGGGGGTTTCCTACAATGAGCAGTTCTTC. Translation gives CASSEYGQGVSYNEQFF.